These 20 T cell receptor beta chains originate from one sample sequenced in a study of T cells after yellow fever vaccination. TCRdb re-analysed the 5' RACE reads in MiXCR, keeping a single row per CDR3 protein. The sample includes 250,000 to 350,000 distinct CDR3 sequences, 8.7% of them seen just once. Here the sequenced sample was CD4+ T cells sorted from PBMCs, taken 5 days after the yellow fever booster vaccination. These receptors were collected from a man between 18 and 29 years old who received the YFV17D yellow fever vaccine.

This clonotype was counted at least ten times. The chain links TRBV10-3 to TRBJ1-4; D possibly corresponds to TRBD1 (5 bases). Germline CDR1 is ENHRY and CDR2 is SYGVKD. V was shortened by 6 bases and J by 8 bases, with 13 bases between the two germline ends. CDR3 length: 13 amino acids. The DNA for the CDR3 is TGTGCCATCAGCGCGGGGACGGGAGAAAAACTGTTTTTT. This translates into CAISAGTGEKLFF.

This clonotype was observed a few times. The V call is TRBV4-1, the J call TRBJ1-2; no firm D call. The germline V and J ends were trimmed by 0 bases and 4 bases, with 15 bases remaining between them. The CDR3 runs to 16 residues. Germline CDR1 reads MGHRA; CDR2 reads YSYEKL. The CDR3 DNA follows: TGCGCCAGCAGCCAAGATAGTGCGGGCTCGGCCTATGGCTACACCTTC. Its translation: CASSQDSAGSAYGYTF.

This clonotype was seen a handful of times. The CDR3 reads CASSLGRWGAGDEKLFF. DNA for the CDR3: TGTGCCAGCAGTTTGGGAAGGTGGGGGGCCGGGGATGAAAAACTGTTTTTT. The chain links TRBV28 to TRBJ1-4; tentatively, D is TRBD1 (6 bases). CDR1 and CDR2 from the germline V gene are MDHEN and SYDVKM. The CDR3 consists of 17 residues. V gave up 3 bases and J gave up 6 bases, with 20 bases separating them.

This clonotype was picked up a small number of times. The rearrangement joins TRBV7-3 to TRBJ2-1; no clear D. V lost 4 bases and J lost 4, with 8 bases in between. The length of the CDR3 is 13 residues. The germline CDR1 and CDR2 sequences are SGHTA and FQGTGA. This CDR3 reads CASSWARYNEQFF. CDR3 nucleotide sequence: TGTGCCAGCAGCTGGGCGCGGTACAATGAGCAGTTCTTC.

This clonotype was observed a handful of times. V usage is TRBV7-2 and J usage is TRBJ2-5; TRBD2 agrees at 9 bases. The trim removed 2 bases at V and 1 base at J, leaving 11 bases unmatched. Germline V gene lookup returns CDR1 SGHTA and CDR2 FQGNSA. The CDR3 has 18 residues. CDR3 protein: CASSLRMILAGIQETQYF. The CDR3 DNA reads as TGTGCCAGCAGCTTAAGAATGATCCTAGCGGGGATCCAAGAGACCCAGTACTTC.

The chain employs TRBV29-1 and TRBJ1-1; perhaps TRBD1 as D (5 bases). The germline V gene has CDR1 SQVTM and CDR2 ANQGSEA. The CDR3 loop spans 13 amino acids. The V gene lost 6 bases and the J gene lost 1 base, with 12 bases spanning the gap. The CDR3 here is CSVASGTNTEAFF. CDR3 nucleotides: TGCAGCGTAGCATCGGGGACGAACACTGAAGCTTTCTTT.

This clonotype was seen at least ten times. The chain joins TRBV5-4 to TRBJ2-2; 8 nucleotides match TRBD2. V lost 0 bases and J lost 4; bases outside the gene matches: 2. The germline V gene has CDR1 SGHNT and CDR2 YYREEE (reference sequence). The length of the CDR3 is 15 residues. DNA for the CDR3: TGTGCCAGCAGCTTGGGTCTAGCGGGCACCGGGGAGCTGTTTTTT. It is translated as CASSLGLAGTGELFF.

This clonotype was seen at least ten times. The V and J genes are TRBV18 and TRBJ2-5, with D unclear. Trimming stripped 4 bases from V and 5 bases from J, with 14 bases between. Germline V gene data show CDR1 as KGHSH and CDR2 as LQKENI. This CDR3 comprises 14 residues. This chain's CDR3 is CASSLKGASETQYF. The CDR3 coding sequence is TGTGCCAGCTCACTCAAGGGTGCATCGGAGACCCAGTACTTC.

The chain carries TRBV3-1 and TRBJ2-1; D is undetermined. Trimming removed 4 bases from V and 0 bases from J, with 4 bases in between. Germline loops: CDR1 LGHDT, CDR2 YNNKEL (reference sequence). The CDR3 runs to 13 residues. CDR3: CASSRPSYNEQFF. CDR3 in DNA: TGTGCCAGCAGCCGTCCCTCCTACAATGAGCAGTTCTTC.

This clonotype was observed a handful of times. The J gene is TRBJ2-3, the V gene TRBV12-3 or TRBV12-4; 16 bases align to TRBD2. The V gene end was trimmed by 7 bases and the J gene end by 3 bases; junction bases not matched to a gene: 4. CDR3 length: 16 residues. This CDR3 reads CASTLGLAGGTDTQYF. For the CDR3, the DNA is TGTGCCAGCACCCTGGGACTAGCGGGGGGGACAGATACGCAGTATTTT.

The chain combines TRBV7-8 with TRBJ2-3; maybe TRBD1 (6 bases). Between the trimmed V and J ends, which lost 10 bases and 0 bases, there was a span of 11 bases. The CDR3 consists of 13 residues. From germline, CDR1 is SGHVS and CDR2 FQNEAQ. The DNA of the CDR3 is TGTGCCAAACGTGGACAGAGCACAGATACGCAGTATTTT. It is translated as CAKRGQSTDTQYF.

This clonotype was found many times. The CDR3 loop is CASSFSFSGGWNEQFF. In DNA, the CDR3 is TGTGCCAGCAGCTTTTCCTTCAGCGGGGGATGGAATGAGCAGTTCTTC. The chain is built from TRBV5-5 and TRBJ2-1; 8 positions agree with TRBD2. CDR3 length: 16 residues. The V gene end was trimmed by 2 bases and the J gene end by 7 bases; junction bases not matched to a gene: 11. CDR1 is SGHKS, CDR2 YYEKEE, per germline (reference sequence). The variable domain in full, completed from reference TRBV5-5 and TRBJ2-1, reads DAGVTQSPTHLIKTRGQQVTLRCSPISGHKSVSWYQQVLGQGPQFIFQYYEKEERGRGNFPDRFSARQFPNYSSELNVNALLLGDSALYLCASSFSFSGGWNEQFFGPGTRLTVL.

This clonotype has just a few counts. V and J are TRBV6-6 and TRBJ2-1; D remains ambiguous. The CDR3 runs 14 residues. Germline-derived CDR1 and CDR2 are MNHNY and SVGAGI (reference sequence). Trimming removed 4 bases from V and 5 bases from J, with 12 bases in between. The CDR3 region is CASSSVWVDNEQFF. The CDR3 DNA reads TGTGCCAGCAGTTCCGTTTGGGTCGACAATGAGCAGTTCTTC.

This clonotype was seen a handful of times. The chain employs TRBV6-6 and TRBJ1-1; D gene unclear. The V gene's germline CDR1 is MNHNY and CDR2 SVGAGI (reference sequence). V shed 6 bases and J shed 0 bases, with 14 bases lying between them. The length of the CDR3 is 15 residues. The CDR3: CASRVSELMNTEAFF. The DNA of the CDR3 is TGTGCCAGCAGGGTATCGGAGCTAATGAACACTGAAGCTTTCTTT.

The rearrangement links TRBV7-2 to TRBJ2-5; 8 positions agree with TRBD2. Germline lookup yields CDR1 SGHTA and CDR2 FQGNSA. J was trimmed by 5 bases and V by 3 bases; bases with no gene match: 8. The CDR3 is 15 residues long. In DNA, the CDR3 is TGTGCCAGCAGCTTTAACGGGGGGGCCGGTGAGACCCAGTACTTC. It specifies CASSFNGGAGETQYF.

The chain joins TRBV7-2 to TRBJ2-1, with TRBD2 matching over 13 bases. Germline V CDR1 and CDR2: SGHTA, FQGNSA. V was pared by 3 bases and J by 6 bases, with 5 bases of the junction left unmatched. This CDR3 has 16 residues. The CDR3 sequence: CASSFQGLAGANEQFF. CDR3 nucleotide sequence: TGTGCCAGCAGCTTCCAAGGACTAGCGGGGGCCAATGAGCAGTTCTTC.

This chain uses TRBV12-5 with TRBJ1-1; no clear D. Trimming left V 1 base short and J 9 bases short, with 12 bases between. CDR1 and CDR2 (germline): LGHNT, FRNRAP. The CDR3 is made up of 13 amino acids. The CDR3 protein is CASGLEKQRQAFF. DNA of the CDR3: TGTGCTAGTGGTTTGGAAAAACAGCGACAAGCTTTCTTT.

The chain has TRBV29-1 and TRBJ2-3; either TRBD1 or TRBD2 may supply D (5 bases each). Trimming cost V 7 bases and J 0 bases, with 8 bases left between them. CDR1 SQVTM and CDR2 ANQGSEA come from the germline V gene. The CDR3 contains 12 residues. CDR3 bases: TGCAGCGGGGGACCAAGCACAGATACGCAGTATTTT. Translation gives CSGGPSTDTQYF.

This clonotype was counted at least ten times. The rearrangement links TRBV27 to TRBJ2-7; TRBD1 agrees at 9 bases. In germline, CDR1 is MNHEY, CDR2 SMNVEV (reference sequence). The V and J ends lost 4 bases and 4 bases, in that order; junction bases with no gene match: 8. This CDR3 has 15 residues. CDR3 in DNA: TGTGCCAGCAGTTCAAAACAGGGGGCCGTTTACGAGCAGTACTTC. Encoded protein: CASSSKQGAVYEQYF.

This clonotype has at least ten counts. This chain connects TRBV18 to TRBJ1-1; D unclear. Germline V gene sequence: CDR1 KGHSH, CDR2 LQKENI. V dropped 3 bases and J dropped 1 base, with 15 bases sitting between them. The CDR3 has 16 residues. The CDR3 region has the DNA TGTGCCAGCTCACCGAAAGCAGGTGAAGGGAACACTGAAGCTTTCTTT. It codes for CASSPKAGEGNTEAFF.